This T cell receptor (beta chain) comes out of a study of blood T cell repertoires in COVID-19. The V gene's germline CDR1 is GTSNPN and CDR2 SVGIG (reference sequence). V was clipped by 3 bases and J by 4 bases; unmatched bases: 8. This CDR3 contains 15 residues. This table comes from immunoSEQ multiplex PCR, and its TCRdb copy is limited to in-frame clones, with some not included. The sample has 100,000 or so clones, roughly 81% seen once. Specimen: peripheral blood. The V call is TRBV30, the J call TRBJ1-2; TRBD1 matches 10 bases. The clonotype comes from a woman aged 70 to 79 with acute or convalescent COVID-19. The CDR3 DNA sequence: TGTGCCTGGAGACCAGAGACAGGGGGCGCCTATGGCTACACCTTC. Amino acids: CAWRPETGGAYGYTF.